The clone carrying this TCR beta chain was seen at least ten times. Its antigen remains unknown. MiXCR, run by TCRdb on the RT-PCR reads, gives a single entry per CDR3 protein. The table records fewer than 800,000 distinct CDR3 sequences, 15% to 17% of them present only once. Germline CDR1 reads LGHNA; CDR2 reads YSLEER. This CDR3 is built from 16 residues. The V gene lost 1 base and the J gene lost 3 bases, with 14 bases spanning the gap. The sample belongs to a study of response to subunit inactivated influenza vaccine. Overall study results and limits: New T cells are recruited in small numbers by each seasonal influenza vaccination, according to the authors' suggestion.

The receptor's source is a man in his fifties who received an inactivated influenza vaccine. The starting material was PBMCs from blood, obtained 12 days after vaccination. The J gene is TRBJ2-3, the V gene TRBV4-3; a possible D gene is TRBD1 (5 bases). The CDR3 coding sequence is TGCGCCAGCAGCCAAGCACGCGGCAGGGTTACAGATACGCAGTATTTT. Its translation is CASSQARGRVTDTQYF.